The 26 T cell receptor beta chains given below trace back to one sample, sequenced in a study of T cell responses to AZD1222 COVID-19 vaccine. Assay used: immunoSEQ multiplex PCR; TCRdb lists only in-frame clones, some missing. Among under 130,000 clones, about nine tenths were seen once, and the ten largest hold about 5%. Sequences were derived from peripheral blood, sampled on day 0 of AZD1222 vaccination. The receptors originated from an adult in good health.

The V and J genes are TRBV14 and TRBJ2-1, with D unresolved. Germline V gene data show CDR1 as SGHDN and CDR2 as FVKESK. With 0 bases removed from V and 8 bases from J, the gap between germline ends came to 8 bases. This CDR3 has 13 residues. The DNA for the CDR3 is TGTGCCAGCAGCCAAGAGAATGGGTATGAGCAGTTCTTC. Its translation: CASSQENGYEQFF.

The CDR3 protein is CASSTKKAGQYTDTQYF. As DNA, the CDR3 is TGTGCCAGCAGTACAAAAAAAGCGGGCCAATACACAGATACGCAGTATTTT. This chain joins TRBV5-4 and TRBJ2-3; D possibly corresponds to TRBD2 (6 bases). The V gene lost 5 bases and the J gene lost 2 bases, with 21 bases spanning the gap. Germline V CDR1 and CDR2: SGHNT, YYREEE (reference sequence). The CDR3 is 17 amino acids. Supplemented by reference TRBV5-4 and TRBJ2-3, the full variable domain reads ETGVTQSPTHLIKTRGQQVTLRCSSQSGHNTVSWYQQALGQGPQFIFQYYREEENGRGNFPPRFSGLQFPNYSSELNVNALELDDSALYLCASSTKKAGQYTDTQYFGPGTRLTVL.

The chain employs TRBV12-5 and TRBJ2-1; tentative D call: TRBD2 (7 bases). In germline, CDR1 is LGHNT, CDR2 FRNRAP. The length of the CDR3 is 13 residues. V was shortened by 3 bases and J by 8 bases, with 11 bases between the two germline ends. CDR3: CASGFQGRDEQFF. The CDR3 DNA is TGTGCTAGTGGTTTTCAGGGGAGGGATGAGCAGTTCTTC.

The chain carries TRBV2 and TRBJ1-2, with a tentative D call TRBD1 (5 bases). Germline CDR1 reads SNHLY; CDR2 reads FYNNEI. The CDR3 spans 15 residues. V was pared by 7 bases and J by 8 bases, with 23 bases between. The CDR3 bases are TGTGCCAGCAAACGCCGCCCGGGACGGAGGATCGGCTACACCTTC. The encoded protein is CASKRRPGRRIGYTF. The full variable domain, in which reference TRBV2 and TRBJ1-2 provide the parts outside the CDR3, is EPEVTQTPSHQVTQMGQEVILRCVPISNHLYFYWYRQILGQKVEFLVSFYNNEISEKSEIFDDQFSVERPDGSNFTLKIRSTKLEDSAMYFCASKRRPGRRIGYTFGSGTRLTVV.

V gene TRBV14 combines with J gene TRBJ1-1, with D unresolved. V was cut by 6 bases and J by 4 bases, with 9 bases left in between. There are 12 residues in the CDR3. Per germline, CDR1 SGHDN and CDR2 FVKESK. As DNA, the CDR3 is TGTGCCAGCAGTCGGGTTAGCACTGAAGCTTTCTTT. It specifies CASSRVSTEAFF.

This clone was seen a few times. The chain is built from TRBV19 and TRBJ1-1; perhaps TRBD1 as D (5 bases). Germline V gene lookup returns CDR1 LNHDA and CDR2 SQIVND (reference sequence). The germline V and J ends were trimmed by 1 base and 4 bases, with 10 bases remaining between them. CDR3 length equals 14 residues. The CDR3 nucleotides are TGTGCCAGTAGTATAGTGGGGGGTTTCACTGAAGCTTTCTTT. Translation: CASSIVGGFTEAFF.

As DNA, the CDR3 is TGTGCCAGCAGTTACCTGGCGGGGGGTTGGGAGACCCAGTACTTC. Residues: CASSYLAGGWETQYF. The chain joins TRBV6-2 or TRBV6-3 to TRBJ2-5; 8 bases map to TRBD2. Germline V gene data show CDR1 as MNHEY and CDR2 as SVGEGT. V shed 2 bases and J 5 bases; nucleotides not matched to a gene: 7. This CDR3 contains 15 residues.

In its sample, this clone was seen once. The genes are TRBV6-5 and TRBJ2-5; 9 bases fit TRBD2. This CDR3 region has 13 residues. V gave up 4 bases and J gave up 3 bases; unmatched junction bases: 0. CDR1 MNHEY and CDR2 SVGAGI come from the germline V gene. The CDR3 is CASSWTSEETQYF. The CDR3 DNA is TGTGCCAGCAGTTGGACTAGCGAAGAGACCCAGTACTTC.

The chain joins TRBV18 to TRBJ1-4; 7 bases are shared with TRBD1. J lost 0 bases, V lost 1 base, and 5 bases had no gene match. CDR3 length: 17 residues. Germline assignment: CDR1 KGHSH and CDR2 LQKENI. In nucleotides, the CDR3 is TGTGCCAGCTCACCACGGGGACAGTCCTCAACTAATGAAAAACTGTTTTTT. This sequence encodes CASSPRGQSSTNEKLFF.

The chain links TRBV18 to TRBJ2-2; no reliable D call. Trimming pared 4 bases from V and 5 bases from J, leaving 8 bases between. Germline V CDR1 and CDR2: KGHSH, LQKENI. This CDR3 contains 13 residues. In nucleotides, the CDR3 is TGTGCCAGCTCACGGGCAGAAACCGGGGAGCTGTTTTTT. It yields the protein CASSRAETGELFF. Using reference TRBV18 and TRBJ2-2 for the parts outside the CDR3, the full variable domain is NAGVMQNPRHLVRRRGQEARLRCSPMKGHSHVYWYRQLPEEGLKFMVYLQKENIIDESGMPKERFSAEFPKEGPSILRIQQVVRGDSAAYFCASSRAETGELFFGEGSRLTVL.

The genes are TRBV7-8 and TRBJ1-6; tentative D call: TRBD1 (5 bases). Trimming removed 4 bases at V and 10 bases at J, with 14 bases between. This CDR3 spans 14 amino acids. Germline CDR1 and CDR2: SGHVS and FQNEAQ. The CDR3 here is CASSSWDVESPLHF. The DNA of the CDR3 is TGTGCCAGCAGCTCATGGGACGTGGAGTCACCCCTCCACTTT.

The chain has TRBV30 and TRBJ1-5, with D uncertain. Germline assignment: CDR1 GTSNPN and CDR2 SVGIG (reference sequence). V lost 0 bases and J 3 bases, leaving 6 bases between the germline ends. CDR3 length equals 13 residues. CDR3 coding DNA: TGTGCCTGGAGTGTTCTGTACAATCAGCCCCAGCATTTT. It is translated as CAWSVLYNQPQHF.

V gene TRBV2 combines with J gene TRBJ1-6, with TRBD1 as a possible D gene (5 bases). Per the germline V gene, CDR1 is SNHLY and CDR2 is FYNNEI. The V gene lost 3 bases and the J gene lost 9 bases, with 15 bases spanning the gap. This CDR3 has 15 residues. The CDR3 DNA reads TGTGCCAGCAGTGAGGGTGGGGGTCCGGGTTCACCCCTCCACTTT. This gives the protein CASSEGGGPGSPLHF.

The gene calls are TRBV30 and TRBJ1-1; D is undetermined. Germline values: CDR1 GTSNPN, CDR2 SVGIG (reference sequence). The CDR3 has 13 residues. V dropped 0 bases and J dropped 8 bases, with 13 bases sitting between them. Written as DNA, the CDR3 is TGTGCCTGGAGTGTAAGATCCGCCGGCGAAGCTTTCTTT. Translated, it gives CAWSVRSAGEAFF.

The J gene is TRBJ2-5, the V gene TRBV7-2; no clear D. With 4 bases removed from V and 2 bases from J, the gap between germline ends came to 17 bases. CDR1 is SGHTA, CDR2 FQGNSA, per germline. There are 16 residues in the CDR3. The CDR3 protein is CASSSPPGLGQETQYF. CDR3 DNA: TGTGCCAGCAGCTCACCACCGGGTCTAGGGCAAGAGACCCAGTACTTC. Based on the CDR3 plus reference TRBV7-2 and TRBJ2-5, the full variable domain is GAGVSQSPSNKVTEKGKDVELRCDPISGHTALYWYRQSLGQGLEFLIYFQGNSAPDKSGLPSDRFSAERTGGSVSTLTIQRTQQEDSAVYLCASSSPPGLGQETQYFGPGTRLLVL.

This chain joins TRBV6-2 or TRBV6-3 and TRBJ2-4; 10 bases agree with TRBD2. J was trimmed by 0 bases and V by 2 bases; bases with no gene match: 16. Germline CDR1 reads MNHEY; CDR2 reads SVGEGT. The CDR3 has 21 residues. The CDR3 bases are TGTGCCAGCAGTTACGTGACTAGCGGGTCGTGGCAATACCTAGCCAAAAACATTCAGTACTTC. Amino acid sequence: CASSYVTSGSWQYLAKNIQYF.

The rearrangement uses TRBV21-1 and TRBJ2-2; TRBD1, the table's D call, was not compared with the DNA. TRBV21-1 is annotated as a pseudogene. The CDR3 consists of 17 residues. CDR3 coding DNA: TGTGCCAGCAGCACCCCCCAGCACAGGTCCTACACCGGGGAGCTGTTTTTT. It encodes CASSTPQHRSYTGELFF.

DNA for the CDR3: TGTGCCATCACTGACACAGGGTTTGGCTATGGCTACACCTTC. Translation gives CAITDTGFGYGYTF. J is TRBJ1-2 and V is TRBV10-3, with D tentatively TRBD1 (6 bases). CDR3 length: 14 amino acids. V lost 7 bases, J lost 4 bases, and 16 bases lay in between. CDR1 and CDR2 from the germline V gene are ENHRY and SYGVKD.

A note on this clone: The junction departs from the called germline gene at one end, perhaps through a read error. The chain carries TRBV5-1 and TRBJ2-2; D remains ambiguous. Germline CDR1 reads SGHRS; CDR2 reads YFSETQ. The CDR3 totals 15 residues. CDR3 nucleotides: TGCGCCAGCACCTTGACACGCGCGAACACCGGGGAGCTGTTTTTT. Residues: CASTLTRANTGELFF.

V usage is TRBV12-5 and J usage is TRBJ2-7; TRBD2 matches 8 bases. The CDR3 has 15 amino acids. Germline V gene sequence: CDR1 LGHNT, CDR2 FRNRAP. The V segment lost 6 bases and the J segment 5 bases; nucleotides outside the gene matches: 12. The CDR3 reads CASGPPGLDPNEQYF. The CDR3 region has the DNA TGTGCTAGTGGCCCCCCGGGACTAGATCCAAACGAGCAGTACTTC.

The chain uses TRBV27 and TRBJ1-6; D might be TRBD1 (6 bases). The CDR3 has 15 amino acids. Per germline, CDR1 MNHEY and CDR2 SMNVEV (reference sequence). Deletions cut 5 bases from V and 6 bases from J, with 14 bases between. Here the CDR3 reads CASSNLIGGNSPLHF. CDR3 in DNA: TGTGCCAGCAGTAACTTGATAGGGGGTAATTCACCCCTCCACTTT.

The chain uses TRBV28 and TRBJ2-7, with 11 bases lining up with TRBD1. Germline trimming cut 6 bases from V and 3 bases from J; bases unmatched to any gene: 10. CDR3 length: 16 residues. Germline V CDR1 and CDR2: MDHEN, SYDVKM. The CDR3 sequence: CASSGPGQGASYEQYF. CDR3 nucleotide sequence: TGTGCCAGCAGCGGGCCCGGACAGGGGGCTAGCTACGAGCAGTACTTC.

This clone showed up just a few times. The genes are TRBV4-1 and TRBJ2-7, with a weak D call TRBD2 (5 bases). V shed 0 bases and J shed 0 bases, with 18 bases lying between them. The CDR3 has 18 amino acids. Germline CDR1 MGHRA, CDR2 YSYEKL. In DNA, the CDR3 is TGCGCCAGCAGCCAAGATCGGGGTGCCAGAAAAAGCTCCTACGAGCAGTACTTC. Protein product: CASSQDRGARKSSYEQYF.

The rearrangement links TRBV6-5 to TRBJ2-3; 16 nucleotides match TRBD2. This CDR3 has 16 amino acids. CDR1 is MNHEY, CDR2 SVGAGI, per germline. The V gene end was trimmed by 4 bases and the J gene end by 4 bases; junction bases not matched to a gene: 2. The CDR3 DNA is TGTGCCAGCAGTTCGGGACTAGCGGGGGGGCCAGATACGCAGTATTTT. It specifies CASSSGLAGGPDTQYF.

The J gene is TRBJ1-5, the V gene TRBV4-2; D gene uncertain. The V end lost 3 bases, the J end lost 2 bases, and 11 bases lay between the germline ends. Germline CDR1 reads LGHNA; CDR2 reads YNFKEQ. The CDR3 covers 15 residues. The CDR3 sequence is CASSQVTRGNQPQHF. The CDR3 coding sequence is TGTGCCAGCAGCCAGGTCACCCGGGGCAATCAGCCCCAGCATTTT.

The chain links TRBV5-1 to TRBJ2-7, with TRBD2 identical over 9 bases. Germline assignment: CDR1 SGHRS and CDR2 YFSETQ. The CDR3 loop spans 14 amino acids. Trimming took 5 bases from V and 4 from J; bases not matched to a gene: 7. The CDR3 sequence: CASSSASGAYEQYF. The CDR3 coding sequence is TGCGCCAGCAGTTCCGCTAGCGGGGCTTACGAGCAGTACTTC.